The rows below give T cell receptor beta chains drawn from one sample of a study of tumor-infiltrating lymphocytes in localized non-small cell lung cancer. Clones were read by immunoSEQ multiplex PCR, and TCRdb kept only the in-frame ones, dropping some. Of nearly 9,500 clones in the sample, roughly 80% were seen once. Sequenced: uninvolved lung tissue not adjacent to the tumor. The receptors derive from a human donor with non-small cell lung cancer. Each CDR3 is given with its conserved first and last residue. Each record gives: CDR3 protein, V gene, J gene.

CASSDGTGGGYTF	TRBV5-1	TRBJ1-2
CAISPIRDGSPLHF	TRBV10-3	TRBJ1-6
CASSEQGGSQPQHF	TRBV25-1	TRBJ1-5
CAIRGPEGSPLHF	TRBV10-3	TRBJ1-6
CASSEAGQGYEKLFF	TRBV2	TRBJ1-4
CATSRRSRASNQPQHF	TRBV15	TRBJ1-5
CASSYSGTGKNIQYF	TRBV6-5	TRBJ2-4
CASSGVGSPTYTF	TRBV9	TRBJ1-2
CASSPDGSGNTIYF	TRBV7-2	TRBJ1-3
CASSPRSGLAGTDTQYF	TRBV9	TRBJ2-3
CASSLGAANTEAFF	TRBV11-2	TRBJ1-1
CASIHRDRHYEQYF	TRBV21-1	TRBJ2-7
CASINGEGSSPLHF	TRBV2	TRBJ1-6
CASSAQGATDTQYF	TRBV19	TRBJ2-3
CAIRTGQLTGELFF	TRBV10-3	TRBJ2-2
CASSLGGAGYGYTF	TRBV7-2	TRBJ1-2
CASSLQLSGTVEAFF	TRBV28	TRBJ1-1
CASSLVGTGMEKLFF	TRBV7-9	TRBJ1-4
CASSLGREETQYF	TRBV28	TRBJ2-5
CASSRSQGAYEQYF	TRBV5-8	TRBJ2-7
CASSSWASLRGEQYF	TRBV7-9	TRBJ2-7
CASEQERHTEAFF	TRBV25-1	TRBJ1-1
CASSLRAASGGRETQYF	TRBV7-2	TRBJ2-5
CASSLQEEAFF	TRBV18	TRBJ1-1
CASSQTQGLAGALQETQYF	TRBV4-2	TRBJ2-5
CSAQQDYNSPLHF	TRBV29-1	TRBJ1-6
CASSLTRDTQYF	TRBV2	TRBJ2-3
CASTSSGPYEQYF	TRBV6-1	TRBJ2-7
CATGALQETQYF	TRBV6-6	TRBJ2-5
CASSPANTGELFF	TRBV7-3	TRBJ2-2
CASSLFADNYEQYF	TRBV5-1	TRBJ2-7
CASSETIRGNEQYF	TRBV6-1	TRBJ2-7
CASSGNTLNYGYTF	TRBV5-1	TRBJ1-2
CASRVATGSDTQYF	TRBV5-1	TRBJ2-3
CASSYLGGADMNTEAFF	TRBV4-1	TRBJ1-1
CASSALQGTYGYTF	TRBV7-2	TRBJ1-2
CASSLDIGGYTF	TRBV11-3	TRBJ1-2
CAWSNLYGENTF	TRBV30	TRBJ1-2
CASSLEGMNTEAFF	TRBV5-1	TRBJ1-1
CASSYAGGRNEQFF	TRBV6-5	TRBJ2-1